A selection of T cell receptor beta chains follows, all from one sample in a study of blood T cells in healthy people across ages. MiXCR, applied by TCRdb to the 5' RACE reads, yields one record per CDR3 protein. The sample yields fewer than 900,000 distinct CDR3 sequences, 35% to 40% seen once. The sequenced sample consisted of blood. These receptors came from a man in his late teens or twenties in good health. Both conserved end residues are part of each CDR3. Fields, in order: J gene, V gene, CDR3 protein.

>TRBJ1-5|TRBV4-1
CASSQGRNNQPQHF
>TRBJ2-5|TRBV7-2
CASSRTISGVVETQYF
>TRBJ1-2|TRBV6-6
CASSQPQGQLIYGYTF
>NA|TRBV20-1
CSAGVRTSENYNEQYF
>TRBJ2-1|TRBV5-1
CASSLESIIHEQFF
>TRBJ2-5|TRBV6-5
CTSSYSRGGQQYF
>TRBJ2-2|TRBV7-2
CASSLARPSVLTGELFF
>TRBJ2-1|TRBV20-1
CSAKGLAGGSEQFF
>TRBJ1-6|TRBV11-2
CASSLRQTSNSPLHF
>TRBJ1-5|TRBV5-1
CASSLGGLGQPQHF
>TRBJ2-2|TRBV29-1
CSVTVSVTNTGELFF
>TRBJ1-5|TRBV24-1
CATSDKGAAQPQHF
>NA|TRBV12-3/TRBV12-4
CASSRAGAQETQYF
>TRBJ1-1|TRBV5-1
CASSLGSDGNTEAFF
>TRBJ2-4|TRBV20-1
CSAIGWAAKNIQYF
>TRBJ2-3|TRBV28
CASHTWGRGADTRYF
>TRBJ1-4|TRBV6-6
CASTNGQGDEKLFF
>TRBJ1-6|TRBV5-1
CASSLGDRVGDSPLHF